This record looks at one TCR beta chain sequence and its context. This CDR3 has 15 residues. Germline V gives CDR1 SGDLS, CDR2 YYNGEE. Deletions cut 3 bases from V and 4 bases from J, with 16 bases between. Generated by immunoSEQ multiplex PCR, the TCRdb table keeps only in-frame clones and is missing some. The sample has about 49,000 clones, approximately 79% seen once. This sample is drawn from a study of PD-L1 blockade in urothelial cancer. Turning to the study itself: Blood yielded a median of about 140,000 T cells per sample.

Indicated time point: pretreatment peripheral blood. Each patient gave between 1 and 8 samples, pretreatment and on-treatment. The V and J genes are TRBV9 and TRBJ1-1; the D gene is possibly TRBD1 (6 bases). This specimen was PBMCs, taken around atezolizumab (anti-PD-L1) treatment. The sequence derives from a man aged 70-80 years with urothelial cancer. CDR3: CASSDPQGISTEAFF. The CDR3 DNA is TGTGCCAGCAGCGATCCTCAGGGGATCAGCACTGAAGCTTTCTTT.